This TCR beta chain was sequenced in a study of blood T cell repertoires in COVID-19. Looking at the study overall: Donors in the United States, Italy and Spain gave samples during acute or convalescent COVID-19. The cDNA or gDNA used as material had been derived from T cells, B-cell-depleted T cells, or PBMCs.

Recruited during active infection, patients (from Seattle) were subsequently followed longitudinally. V was shortened by 1 base and J by 6 bases, with 16 bases between the two germline ends. Germline assignment: CDR1 KGHSH and CDR2 LQKENI. CDR3 length equals 15 residues. In the original workflow: Reference gene primer amplification gave nucleated cell count estimates. Repertoires were generated with immunoSEQ multiplex PCR, while TCRdb's copy carries only in-frame clones and drops some. V, J and clone size are taken as reported in that table, and D and trimming were inferred from the DNA itself. The table shows about 270,000 clones, with about 91% occurring only once.

The sample taken for sequencing was peripheral blood. The chain uses TRBV18 and TRBJ2-7; maybe TRBD2 (5 bases). The TCR was taken from a person under 35 with COVID-19, enrolled during active disease. CDR3 nucleotides: TGTGCCAGCTCACCACAACAAGGGTCGGGAAGCGAGCAGTACTTC. Translating it yields CASSPQQGSGSEQYF. Looking up the rest from reference TRBV18 and TRBJ2-7 gives the full variable domain: NAGVMQNPRHLVRRRGQEARLRCSPMKGHSHVYWYRQLPEEGLKFMVYLQKENIIDESGMPKERFSAEFPKEGPSILRIQQVVRGDSAAYFCASSPQQGSGSEQYFGPGTRLTVT.